The present TCR beta chain was sequenced within a study of T cell repertoires in cytomegalovirus infection. Study-level information: Epitope selection comprised recently identified HLA-C-restricted CMV epitopes and well-studied HLA-B-restricted CMV epitopes. Shared public TCR beta signatures pointed to both CMV infection and a matching HLA type.

TCRdb reprocessed the reads via MiXCR and lists one record per CDR3 protein. The repertoire holds 650,000 to 900,000 distinct CDR3 sequences, with about 29% as singletons. Overall study results and limits: CMV-specific HLA-C-restricted TCR beta clonotypes dominated the ex vivo response.

This clonotype was seen ten or more times. Its antigen is currently unknown. Germline CDR1 SGHNT, CDR2 YYREEE (reference sequence). Losses at the gene ends were 4 bases for V and 3 bases for J; bases not matched to a gene: 5. This CDR3 region has 17 residues. This sequence originates from a human donor in good health (CMV status not recorded). Some clones in this sample may be carry-over from other donors' samples. The material was cultured CD8+ T cells from PBMCs, obtained from culture after CMV antigen stimulation. V is TRBV5-4 and J is TRBJ2-1; 15 bases map to TRBD2. DNA of the CDR3: TGTGCCAGCAGCCCCTGGGGACTAGCGGGGGGCTACAATGAGCAGTTCTTC. It encodes CASSPWGLAGGYNEQFF.